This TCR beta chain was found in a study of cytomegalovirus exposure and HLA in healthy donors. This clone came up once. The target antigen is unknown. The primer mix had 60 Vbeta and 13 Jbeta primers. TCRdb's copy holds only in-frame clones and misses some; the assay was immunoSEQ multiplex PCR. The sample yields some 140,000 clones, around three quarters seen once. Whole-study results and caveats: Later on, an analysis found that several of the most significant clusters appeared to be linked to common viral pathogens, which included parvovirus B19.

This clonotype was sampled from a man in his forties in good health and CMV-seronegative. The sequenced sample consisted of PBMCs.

The chain's CDR3 is CASSSVGAGADTQYF. In DNA, the CDR3 is TGTGCCAGCAGTTCGGTGGGGGCGGGCGCAGATACGCAGTATTTT. The chain is built from TRBV6-5 and TRBJ2-3; D is possibly TRBD1 (6 bases). V lost 4 bases, J lost 4 bases, and 15 bases lay in between. The CDR3 is 15 residues long. Germline CDR1 reads MNHEY; CDR2 reads SVGAGI.